This T cell receptor (beta chain) comes out of a study of cytomegalovirus exposure and HLA in healthy donors. Study results and caveats: When analyzed later, the rates of TCR association showed variation by HLA locus, with DRB1 the most and HLA-C the fewest. In a later analysis, about 17,000 TCR beta sequences were associated with HLA alleles at 0.05 false discovery rate. In an earlier analysis, most TCR beta V segments were productive about 87% or about 30% of the time. Upon later analysis, HLA-associated TCR beta chains proved more clonally expanded than other, equally common chains.

This PCR relied on a set of 60 Vbeta primers and 13 Jbeta primers. TCRdb's copy holds only in-frame clones and misses some; the assay was immunoSEQ multiplex PCR. The sample includes around 70,000 clones. CDR1 and CDR2 from the germline V gene are SNHLY and FYNNEI. The CDR3 extends over 14 amino acids. V was trimmed by 6 bases and J by 3 bases, leaving 11 bases between them. As concerns this clone: Antigen specificity is unknown.

This sequence was found in a boy between 10 and 17 years old in good health and CMV-seronegative. The sample was PBMCs. The J gene is TRBJ1-4, the V gene TRBV2; D is possibly TRBD1 (6 bases). The CDR3 sequence: CASRAGEPNEKLFF. In DNA, the CDR3 is TGTGCCAGCAGAGCAGGGGAACCTAATGAAAAACTGTTTTTT.